A selection of T cell receptor beta chains follows, all from one sample in a study of shared clonotypes between healthy human individuals. Some clones are missing from TCRdb's copy, which holds only in-frame ones; the method was immunoSEQ multiplex PCR. Of approximately 2,000,000 clones listed, 85% to 95% are singletons. What was sequenced was naive CD4+ T cells from PBMCs. These receptors came from a man aged 18 to 29 in good health. Some clones in this sample may be carry-over from other donors' samples. Each CDR3 is given with its conserved first and last residue. D genes are given only for firm matches. Size tells how often a clone was seen (once, few, many) or the class of an expanded clone, and some rows leave it out.

J,size,V,D,CDR3,DNA
TRBJ2-2,-,TRBV11-3,TRBD2,CASSPGTSGVTGELFF,TGTGCCAGCAGCCCCGGGACTAGCGGAGTCACCGGGGAGCTGTTTTTT
TRBJ2-7,-,TRBV6-6,-,CASRLAATYEQYF,TGTGCCAGCAGGCTAGCAGCGACCTACGAGCAGTACTTC
TRBJ2-7,-,TRBV6-1,-,CASSAPRGSSYEQYF,TGTGCCAGCAGTGCCCCCCGGGGCAGCTCCTACGAGCAGTACTTC
TRBJ2-2,once,TRBV6-1,-,CASSGGLYGELFF,TGTGCCAGCAGTGGAGGACTGTACGGGGAGCTGTTTTTT
TRBJ1-2,-,TRBV6-1,TRBD1,CASSELSGGYGYTF,TGTGCCAGCAGTGAACTCTCAGGGGGCTATGGCTACACCTTC
TRBJ2-7,-,TRBV7-9,TRBD2,CASSLYAGGPPYEQYF,TGTGCCAGCAGCTTATACGCGGGAGGGCCTCCTTACGAGCAGTACTTC
TRBJ2-7,-,TRBV4-3,-,CASSQELSQGIFNVRYEQYF,TGCGCCAGCAGCCAAGAACTTTCACAGGGTATATTTAATGTTCGCTACGAGCAGTACTTC
TRBJ2-7,-,TRBV5-6,TRBD2,CASSLRLAGGEEQYF,TGTGCCAGCAGCTTGAGATTAGCGGGTGGAGAAGAGCAGTACTTC
TRBJ1-1,-,TRBV4-3,-,CASSQVPSLNTEAFF,TGCGCCAGCAGCCAAGTTCCCTCTCTGAACACTGAAGCTTTCTTT
TRBJ2-3,-,TRBV7-3,-,CASSPREARTDTQYF,TGTGCCAGCAGCCCCCGTGAAGCGCGCACAGATACGCAGTATTTT
TRBJ1-5,-,TRBV19,-,CASSKVGGNQPQHF,TGTGCCAGTAGTAAGGTGGGAGGCAATCAGCCCCAGCATTTT
TRBJ2-2,-,TRBV7-2,TRBD2,CASSLVAGGAGELFF,TGTGCCAGCAGCTTAGTAGCGGGAGGGGCCGGGGAGCTGTTTTTT
TRBJ1-2,-,TRBV6-1,-,CASSANRVDGYTF,TGTGCCAGCAGTGCTAACAGGGTTGATGGCTACACCTTC
TRBJ2-7,-,TRBV7-2,TRBD2,CASSAPGLALYEQYF,TGTGCCAGCAGCGCCCCGGGACTAGCTTTATACGAGCAGTACTTC
TRBJ2-5,-,TRBV14,-,CASSRLLGIETQYF,TGTGCCAGCAGCCGTTTGTTAGGCATAGAGACCCAGTACTTC
TRBJ2-3,-,TRBV5-1,TRBD1,CASSAQGENTQYF,TGCGCCAGCAGCGCACAGGGGGAAAATACGCAGTATTTT
TRBJ2-1,-,TRBV7-3,TRBD2,CASSFGTSGSGLGSYNEQFF,TGTGCCAGCAGCTTCGGGACTAGCGGGAGTGGGCTTGGTTCCTACAATGAGCAGTTCTTC
TRBJ2-7,-,TRBV18,TRBD1,CASSPTTGNTYEQYF,TGTGCCAGCTCACCGACGACAGGGAATACCTACGAGCAGTACTTC
TRBJ2-6,-,TRBV7-2,-,CASSPSRPGANVLTF,TGTGCCAGCAGCCCTAGCCGACCTGGGGCCAACGTCCTGACTTTC
TRBJ2-7,once,TRBV9,TRBD2,CASSVDGGRGMEQYF,TGTGCCAGCAGCGTAGACGGCGGGAGGGGGATGGAGCAGTACTTC
TRBJ2-1,-,TRBV7-3,TRBD2,CASSLGAGVIYEQFF,TGTGCCAGCAGCTTAGGAGCGGGAGTTATCTATGAGCAGTTCTTC
TRBJ2-7,-,TRBV4-3,-,CASSQEIAAGPYEQYF,TGCGCCAGCAGCCAAGAGATAGCGGCGGGGCCCTACGAGCAGTACTTC
TRBJ1-1,few,TRBV25-1,-,CASSDLRGDTEAFF,TGTGCCAGCAGTGATTTGAGGGGGGACACTGAAGCTTTCTTT
TRBJ2-1,-,TRBV5-1,TRBD2,CASSFRLASSYNEQFF,TGCGCCAGCAGCTTCAGACTAGCATCCTCCTACAATGAGCAGTTCTTC
TRBJ1-2,once,TRBV7-8,-,CASSLDRGYGYTF,TGTGCCAGCAGCTTAGATAGGGGTTATGGCTACACCTTC
TRBJ2-1,-,TRBV6-1,-,CASSEVWGYNEQFF,TGTGCCAGCAGTGAAGTGTGGGGTTACAATGAGCAGTTCTTC
TRBJ1-4,-,TRBV7-9,-,CASTFSTGSENEKLFF,TGTGCCAGCACGTTCTCCACAGGCTCCGAAAATGAAAAACTGTTTTTT